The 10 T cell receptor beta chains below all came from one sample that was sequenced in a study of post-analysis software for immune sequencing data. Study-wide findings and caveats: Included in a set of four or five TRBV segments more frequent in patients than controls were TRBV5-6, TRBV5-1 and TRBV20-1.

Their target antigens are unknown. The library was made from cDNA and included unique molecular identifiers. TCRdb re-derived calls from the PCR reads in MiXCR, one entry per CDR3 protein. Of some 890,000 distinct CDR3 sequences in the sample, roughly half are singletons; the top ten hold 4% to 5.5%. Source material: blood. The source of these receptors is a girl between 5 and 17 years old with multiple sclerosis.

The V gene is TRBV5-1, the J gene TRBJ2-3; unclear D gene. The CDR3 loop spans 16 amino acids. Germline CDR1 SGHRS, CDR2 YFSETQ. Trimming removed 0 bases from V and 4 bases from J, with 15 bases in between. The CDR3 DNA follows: TGCGCCAGCAGCTTGGCCGCAGGTGGAACGGCAGATACGCAGTATTTT. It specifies CASSLAAGGTADTQYF. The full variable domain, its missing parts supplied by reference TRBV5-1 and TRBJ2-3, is KAGVTQTPRYLIKTRGQQVTLSCSPISGHRSVSWYQQTPGQGLQFLFEYFSETQRNKGNFPGRFSGRQFSNSRSEMNVSTLELGDSALYLCASSLAAGGTADTQYFGPGTRLTVL.

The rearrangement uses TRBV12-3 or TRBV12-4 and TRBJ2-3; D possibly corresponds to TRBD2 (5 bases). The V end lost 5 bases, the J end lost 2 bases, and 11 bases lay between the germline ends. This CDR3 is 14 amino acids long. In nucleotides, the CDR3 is TGTGCCAGCAGTACGACCGGGGACACAGATACGCAGTATTTT. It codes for CASSTTGDTDTQYF.

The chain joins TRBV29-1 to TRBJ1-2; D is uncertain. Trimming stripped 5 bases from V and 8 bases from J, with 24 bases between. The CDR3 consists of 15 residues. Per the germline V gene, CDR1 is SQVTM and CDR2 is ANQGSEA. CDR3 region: CSVPRRGWRAGGYTF. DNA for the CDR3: TGCAGCGTTCCGAGGCGTGGGTGGCGGGCCGGGGGCTACACCTTC.

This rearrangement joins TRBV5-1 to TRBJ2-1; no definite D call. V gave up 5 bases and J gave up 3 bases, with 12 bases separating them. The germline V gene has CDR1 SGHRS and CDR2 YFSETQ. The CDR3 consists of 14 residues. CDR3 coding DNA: TGCGCCAGCAGGCCAGGCGAAAACTACAATGAGCAGTTCTTC. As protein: CASRPGENYNEQFF.

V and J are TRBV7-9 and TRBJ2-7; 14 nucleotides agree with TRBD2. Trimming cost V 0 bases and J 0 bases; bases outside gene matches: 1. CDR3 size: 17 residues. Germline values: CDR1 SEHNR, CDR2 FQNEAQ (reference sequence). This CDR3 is CASSLAGTSGSSYEQYF. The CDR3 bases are TGTGCCAGCAGCTTAGCCGGGACTAGCGGGAGCTCCTACGAGCAGTACTTC.

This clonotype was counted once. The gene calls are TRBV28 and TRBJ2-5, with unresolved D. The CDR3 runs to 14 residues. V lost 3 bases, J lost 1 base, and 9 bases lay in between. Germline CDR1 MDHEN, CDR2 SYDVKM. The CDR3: CASSFNRFQETQYF. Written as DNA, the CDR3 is TGTGCCAGCAGTTTTAACCGCTTCCAAGAGACCCAGTACTTC. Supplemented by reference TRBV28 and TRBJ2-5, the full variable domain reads DVKVTQSSRYLVKRTGEKVFLECVQDMDHENMFWYRQDPGLGLRLIYFSYDVKMKEKGDIPEGYSVSREKKERFSLILESASTNQTSMYLCASSFNRFQETQYFGPGTRLLVL.

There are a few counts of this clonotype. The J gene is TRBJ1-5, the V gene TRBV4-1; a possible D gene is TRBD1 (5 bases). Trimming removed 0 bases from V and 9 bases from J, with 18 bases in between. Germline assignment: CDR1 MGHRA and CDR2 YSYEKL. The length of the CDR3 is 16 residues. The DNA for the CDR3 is TGCGCCAGCAGCCAAGATGGGGCAGGAGACCCGCGGCCCCAGCATTTT. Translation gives CASSQDGAGDPRPQHF.

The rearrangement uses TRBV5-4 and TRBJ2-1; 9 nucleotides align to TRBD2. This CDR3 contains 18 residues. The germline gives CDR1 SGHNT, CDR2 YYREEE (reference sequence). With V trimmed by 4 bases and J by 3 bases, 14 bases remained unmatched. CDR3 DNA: TGTGCCAGCAGCCCTGCCTTTCTAGCGGGGAGCTTCTACAATGAGCAGTTCTTC. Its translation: CASSPAFLAGSFYNEQFF.

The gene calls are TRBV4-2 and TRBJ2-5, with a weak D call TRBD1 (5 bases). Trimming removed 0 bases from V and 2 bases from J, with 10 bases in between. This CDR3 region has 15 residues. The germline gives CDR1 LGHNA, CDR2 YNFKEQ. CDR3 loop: CASSQDLGQQETQYF. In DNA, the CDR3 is TGTGCCAGCAGCCAAGATTTGGGGCAACAAGAGACCCAGTACTTC.

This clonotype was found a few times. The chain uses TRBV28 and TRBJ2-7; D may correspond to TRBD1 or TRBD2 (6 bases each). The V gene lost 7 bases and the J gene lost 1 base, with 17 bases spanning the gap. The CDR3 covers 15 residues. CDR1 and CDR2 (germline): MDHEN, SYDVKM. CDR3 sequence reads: CASTLPKGGSYEQYF. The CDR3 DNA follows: TGTGCCAGCACCCTTCCCAAGGGGGGATCCTACGAGCAGTACTTC.